This T cell receptor beta chain came from a study of T-cell reconstitution after alpha-beta-depleted transplantation in children. Regarding the study as a whole: Expanded clones from the graft, numbering several hundred, reportedly supplied alpha-beta T cells about two months after transplant.

The CDR3 contains 14 residues. Germline V CDR1 and CDR2: MNHEY, SMNVEV (reference sequence). The V end lost 3 bases, the J end lost 2 bases, and 9 bases lay between the germline ends. This clonotype was recorded a few times. Its antigen is not identified. Unique molecular identifiers were incorporated when the TCRbeta library was constructed. MiXCR, run by TCRdb on the PCR reads, gives a single entry per CDR3 protein. The sample includes 450,000 to 600,000 distinct CDR3 sequences, roughly 13% of them seen just once. The chain joins TRBV27 to TRBJ2-3; D call uncertain. This receptor was obtained from a male patient under 18 who had a stem cell transplant for acute myeloid leukemia, so the T cells may come from the graft donor. This material consisted of PBMCs, mostly from graft donor cells, taken 360 days after TCRalphabeta/CD19-depleted stem cell transplant. CDR3 sequence: CASSFRVPTDTQYF. In DNA form, the CDR3 reads TGTGCCAGCAGTTTTCGAGTCCCCACAGATACGCAGTATTTT.